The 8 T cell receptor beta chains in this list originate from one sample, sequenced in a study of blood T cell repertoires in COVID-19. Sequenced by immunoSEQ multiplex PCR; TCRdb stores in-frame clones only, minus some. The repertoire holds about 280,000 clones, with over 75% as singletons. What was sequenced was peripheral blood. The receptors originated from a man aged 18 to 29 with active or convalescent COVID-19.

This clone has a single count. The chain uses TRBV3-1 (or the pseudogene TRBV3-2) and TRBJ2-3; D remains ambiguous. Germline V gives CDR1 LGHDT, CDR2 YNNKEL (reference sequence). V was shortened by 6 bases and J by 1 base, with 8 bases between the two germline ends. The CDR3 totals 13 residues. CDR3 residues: CASRQQGTDTQYF. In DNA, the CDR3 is TGTGCCAGCAGACAGCAGGGCACAGATACGCAGTATTTT.

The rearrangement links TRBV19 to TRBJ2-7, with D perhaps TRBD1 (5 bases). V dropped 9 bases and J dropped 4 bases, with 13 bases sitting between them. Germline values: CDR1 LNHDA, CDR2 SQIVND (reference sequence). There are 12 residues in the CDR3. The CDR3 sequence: CASGPTAYEQYF. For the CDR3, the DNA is TGTGCCAGCGGGCCGACAGCGTACGAGCAGTACTTC.

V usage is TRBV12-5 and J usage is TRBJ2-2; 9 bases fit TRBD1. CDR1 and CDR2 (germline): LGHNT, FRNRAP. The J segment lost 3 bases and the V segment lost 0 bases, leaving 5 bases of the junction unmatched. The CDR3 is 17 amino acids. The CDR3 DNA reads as TGTGCTAGTGGTTTGGTACGCGGACAGGGGTACACCGGGGAGCTGTTTTTT. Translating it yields CASGLVRGQGYTGELFF.

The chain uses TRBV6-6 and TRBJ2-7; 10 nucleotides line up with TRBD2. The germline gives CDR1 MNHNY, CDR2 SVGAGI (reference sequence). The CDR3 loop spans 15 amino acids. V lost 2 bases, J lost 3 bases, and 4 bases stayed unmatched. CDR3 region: CASSYPGLAHYEQYF. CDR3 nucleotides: TGTGCCAGCAGTTACCCGGGACTAGCGCACTACGAGCAGTACTTC.

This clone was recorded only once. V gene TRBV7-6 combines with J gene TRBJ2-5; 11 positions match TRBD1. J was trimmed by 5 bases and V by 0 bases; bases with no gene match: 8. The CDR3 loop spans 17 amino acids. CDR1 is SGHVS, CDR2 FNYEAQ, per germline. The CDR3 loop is CASSLARGTGGLETQYF. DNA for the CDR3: TGTGCCAGCAGCTTAGCGCGAGGGACAGGGGGGCTGGAGACCCAGTACTTC.

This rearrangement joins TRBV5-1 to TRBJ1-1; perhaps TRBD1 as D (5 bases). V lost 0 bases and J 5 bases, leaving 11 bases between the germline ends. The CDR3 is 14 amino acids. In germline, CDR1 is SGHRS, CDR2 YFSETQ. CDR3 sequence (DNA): TGCGCCAGCAGCTTGGTCGGGGGATCTACTGAAGCTTTCTTT. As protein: CASSLVGGSTEAFF.

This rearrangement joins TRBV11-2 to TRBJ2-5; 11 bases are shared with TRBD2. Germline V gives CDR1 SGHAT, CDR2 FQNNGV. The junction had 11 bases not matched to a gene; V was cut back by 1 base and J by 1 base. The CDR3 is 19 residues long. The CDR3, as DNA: TGTGCCAGCAGCTTAGTGGGGGAGCTAGCGGGGGGTCTCCAAGAGACCCAGTACTTC. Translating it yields CASSLVGELAGGLQETQYF. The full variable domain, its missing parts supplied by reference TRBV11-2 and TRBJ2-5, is EAGVAQSPRYKIIEKRQSVAFWCNPISGHATLYWYQQILGQGPKLLIQFQNNGVVDDSQLPKDRFSAERLKGVDSTLKIQPAKLEDSAVYLCASSLVGELAGGLQETQYFGPGTRLLVL.

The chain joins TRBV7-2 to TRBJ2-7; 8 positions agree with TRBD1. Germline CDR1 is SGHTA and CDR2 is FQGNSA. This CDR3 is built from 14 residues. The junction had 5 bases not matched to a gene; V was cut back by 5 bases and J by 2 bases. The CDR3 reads CASSPDRVAYEQYF. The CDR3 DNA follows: TGTGCCAGCAGCCCGGACAGGGTGGCCTACGAGCAGTACTTC.